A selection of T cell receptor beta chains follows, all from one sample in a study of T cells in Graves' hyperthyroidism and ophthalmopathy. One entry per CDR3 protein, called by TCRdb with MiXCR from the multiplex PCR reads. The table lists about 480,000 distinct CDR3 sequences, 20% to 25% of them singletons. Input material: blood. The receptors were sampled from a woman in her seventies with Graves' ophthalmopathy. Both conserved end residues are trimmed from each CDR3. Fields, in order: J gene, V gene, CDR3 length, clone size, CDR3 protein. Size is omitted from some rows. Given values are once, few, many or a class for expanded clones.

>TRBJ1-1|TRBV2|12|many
ASRPGRMNTEAF
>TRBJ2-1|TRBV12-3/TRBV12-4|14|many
ASSFLAGGSGNEQF
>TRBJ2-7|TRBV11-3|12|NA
ASSFDGRRYEQY
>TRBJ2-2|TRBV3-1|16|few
ASRSPRRSGANTGELF
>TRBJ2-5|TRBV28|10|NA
ASRGPWETQY
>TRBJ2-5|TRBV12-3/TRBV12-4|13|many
ASTNMWGRRETQY
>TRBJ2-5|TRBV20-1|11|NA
SAPGQGVETQY
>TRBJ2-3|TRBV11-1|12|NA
ASSLTGPTDTQY
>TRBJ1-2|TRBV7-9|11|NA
ASSSGMLGGYT
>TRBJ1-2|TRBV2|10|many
ASRRALRGYT
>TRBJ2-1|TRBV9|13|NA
ASSVESGVLNEQF
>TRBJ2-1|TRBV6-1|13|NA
ASSDLGQGFNEQF
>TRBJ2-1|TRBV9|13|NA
ASSVGLRAYNEQF
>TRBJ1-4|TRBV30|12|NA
AWRDGPINEKLF
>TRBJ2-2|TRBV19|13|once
ASIPRTGLTGELF
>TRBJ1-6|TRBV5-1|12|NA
ASSTDSYNSPLH
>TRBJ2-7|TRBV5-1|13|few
ASSPKAQASYEQY
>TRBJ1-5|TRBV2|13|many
ASSEARQDNQPQH
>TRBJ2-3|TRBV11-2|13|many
ASSLGEAGTDTQY
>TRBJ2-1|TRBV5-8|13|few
ASSKKQGIDNEQF
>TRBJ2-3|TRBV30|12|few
AWSHMGPQMPQY
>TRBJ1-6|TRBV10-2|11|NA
ASANTGESPLH
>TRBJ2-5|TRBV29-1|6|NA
RGETQY
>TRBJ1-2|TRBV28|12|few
ASSLYGQSYGYT
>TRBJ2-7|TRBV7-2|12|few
ASIEDRGPYEQY
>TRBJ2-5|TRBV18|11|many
ASSPLGGETQY
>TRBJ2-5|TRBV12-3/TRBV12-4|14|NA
ASSWVRDRPEETQY
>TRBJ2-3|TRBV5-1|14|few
ASSLNGQGGMDTQY
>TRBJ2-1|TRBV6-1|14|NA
ASSSGTSGIANEQF
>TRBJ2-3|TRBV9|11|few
ASSRDGRDTQY
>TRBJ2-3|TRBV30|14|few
AWSPLIGSHWDTQY
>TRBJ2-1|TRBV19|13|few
ASSPSGSLTGEQF
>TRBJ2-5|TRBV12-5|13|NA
ASGLTGPPGATQY
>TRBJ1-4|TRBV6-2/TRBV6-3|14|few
ASSYLNLGGNEKLF
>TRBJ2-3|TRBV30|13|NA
AWALGLPGEDTQY
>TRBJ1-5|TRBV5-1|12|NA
ASSLEAGNQPQH
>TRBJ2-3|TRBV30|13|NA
AWSVTGGSTDTQY